This T cell receptor beta chain stems from a study of cytomegalovirus exposure and HLA in healthy donors. PCR used 60 Vbeta primers and 13 Jbeta primers. Libraries were prepared by immunoSEQ multiplex PCR; TCRdb keeps only in-frame clonotypes and omits some of them. This repertoire shows more than 75,000 clones, under 80% found once; its top ten account for more than 8%. The CDR3 runs to 18 residues. V shed 0 bases, J shed 4 bases, and the junction held 8 bases outside the gene matches. CDR1 and CDR2 (germline): LGHNA, YSLEER. This receptor was taken from a man aged 40-55 years in good health and CMV-seropositive. The V and J genes are TRBV4-3 and TRBJ2-5; TRBD2 agrees at 13 bases. Sequencing input: PBMCs. This CDR3 is CASSQESGTSGKLETQYF. For the CDR3, the DNA is TGCGCCAGCAGCCAAGAATCTGGGACTAGCGGGAAATTAGAGACCCAGTACTTC.